This is a list of T cell receptor beta chains from one sample in a study of Tregs in tolerant kidney transplant recipients. Sequenced by immunoSEQ multiplex PCR; TCRdb stores in-frame clones only, minus some. The profile shows roughly 250,000 clones, roughly 80% of them singletons. The sequencing sample was made of CD4+ T cells from blood. The receptors stem from a human donor in good health. The CDR3 runs from the conserved cysteine through the conserved F or W. The order of the fields is J gene, D gene, V gene, clone size, CDR3 protein, CDR3 DNA. A D gene is named only where the DNA matches it firmly. Clone size is stated in some rows and not others, as once, few, many or a class when expanded.

TRBJ1-2 | - | TRBV13 | - | CASSRNQGPTYGYTF | TGTGCCAGCAGTCGAAACCAGGGACCTACCTATGGCTACACCTTC
TRBJ2-3 | TRBD2 | TRBV5-1 | - | CASSRGTSDTDTQYF | TGCGCCAGCAGCCGCGGGACTAGCGACACAGATACGCAGTATTTT
TRBJ2-3 | - | TRBV7-9 | - | CASSLAGRSTDTQYF | TGTGCCAGCAGCTTAGCGGGCAGAAGCACAGATACGCAGTATTTT
TRBJ1-2 | TRBD1 | TRBV15 | - | CATSSGQANNYGYTF | TGTGCCACCAGCAGCGGACAGGCGAACAACTATGGCTACACCTTC
TRBJ2-5 | - | TRBV2 | - | CASIYPGEETQYF | TGTGCCAGCATTTATCCAGGGGAAGAGACCCAGTACTTC
TRBJ2-2 | TRBD1 | TRBV11-2 | - | CASSSRDRATGELFF | TGTGCCAGCAGCTCCCGGGACAGGGCCACCGGGGAGCTGTTTTTT
TRBJ1-2 | - | TRBV4-1 | - | CASSHPAQSSRYGYTF | TGCGCCAGCAGCCATCCTGCTCAATCAAGCAGGTATGGCTACACCTTC
TRBJ1-2 | - | TRBV29-1 | - | CSVEREDGYTF | TGCAGCGTTGAAAGGGAGGATGGCTACACCTTC
TRBJ1-4 | TRBD1 | TRBV2 | - | CASSVQGAIGNEKLFF | TGTGCCAGCAGTGTACAGGGGGCTATCGGTAATGAAAAACTGTTTTTT
TRBJ2-7 | - | TRBV27 | - | CASSPRAYYEQYF | TGTGCCAGCAGCCCAAGGGCCTACTACGAGCAGTACTTC
TRBJ1-1 | - | TRBV27 | - | CASSLSIVNTEAFF | TGTGCCAGCAGTTTATCGATTGTAAACACTGAAGCTTTCTTT
TRBJ2-7 | - | TRBV11-3 | - | CASSLGDTEGNEQYF | TGTGCCAGCAGCTTAGGGGACACCGAAGGCAACGAGCAGTACTTC
TRBJ1-2 | - | TRBV5-4 | - | CASSLALAVHQGWYTF | TGTGCCAGCAGCTTGGCCCTGGCGGTCCACCAAGGGTGGTACACCTTC
TRBJ1-1 | TRBD1 | TRBV29-1 | - | CSVVTGPTEAFF | TGCAGCGTTGTGACAGGGCCCACTGAAGCTTTCTTT
TRBJ2-1 | TRBD2 | TRBV5-1 | - | CASSPGPSGAYNEQFF | TGCGCCAGCAGCCCTGGCCCCAGCGGGGCCTACAATGAGCAGTTCTTC
TRBJ1-2 | - | TRBV19 | - | CASSINGDNYGYTF | TGTGCCAGTAGTATAAACGGCGATAACTATGGCTACACCTTC
TRBJ1-1 | - | TRBV6-5 | - | CASSSPRGRWEAFF | TGTGCCAGCAGTTCCCCCAGAGGGAGGTGGGAAGCTTTCTTT
TRBJ1-3 | - | TRBV2 | - | CASSEMDLGNTIYF | TGTGCCAGCAGTGAAATGGACCTTGGAAACACCATATATTTT
TRBJ2-1 | - | TRBV10-1 | - | CASSEDGTQEQFF | TGCGCCAGCAGTGAAGACGGGACTCAAGAGCAGTTCTTC
TRBJ1-1 | TRBD1 | TRBV6-5 | - | CASSYEGAVNTEAFF | TGTGCCAGCAGTTACGAGGGGGCGGTGAACACTGAAGCTTTCTTT
TRBJ1-5 | - | TRBV2 | few | CASREGPLANQPQHF | TGTGCCAGCAGGGAGGGCCCCTTAGCCAATCAGCCCCAGCATTTT
TRBJ1-6 | - | TRBV2 | - | CASSGAGRRNSPLHF | TGTGCCAGCAGTGGGGCAGGGAGAAGGAATTCACCCCTCCACTTT
TRBJ1-5 | - | TRBV6-5 | - | CASTQGGGTTQPQHF | TGTGCCAGCACCCAAGGGGGGGGCACGACCCAGCCCCAGCATTTT
TRBJ2-7 | TRBD2 | TRBV4-1 | - | CASSQAETSGYEQYF | TGCGCCAGCAGCCAGGCCGAGACTAGCGGGTACGAGCAGTACTTC
TRBJ1-5 | - | TRBV11-2 | - | CASRSRLGQPQHF | TGTGCCAGCAGATCAAGGTTGGGCCAGCCCCAGCATTTT
TRBJ2-7 | TRBD2 | TRBV6-5 | - | CASSPMTSGGYEQYF | TGTGCCAGCAGCCCTATGACTAGCGGGGGATACGAGCAGTACTTC
TRBJ1-4 | - | TRBV4-1 | - | CASSQESWGEKLFF | TGCGCCAGCAGCCAAGAATCTTGGGGTGAAAAACTGTTTTTT
TRBJ1-1 | - | TRBV11-2 | - | CASSPRIGMNTEAFF | TGTGCCAGCAGCCCGCGGATAGGGATGAACACTGAAGCTTTCTTT
TRBJ1-1 | - | TRBV7-2 | - | CASSPGPANTEAFF | TGTGCCAGCAGCCCCGGGCCAGCGAACACTGAAGCTTTCTTT
TRBJ2-3 | - | TRBV6-5 | once | CASRTRAASTDTQYF | TGTGCCAGCAGGACTCGTGCTGCTAGCACAGATACGCAGTATTTT
TRBJ2-2 | - | TRBV18 | - | CASSPATSNTGELFF | TGTGCCAGCTCACCAGCGACTTCGAACACCGGGGAGCTGTTTTTT
TRBJ1-1 | - | TRBV19 | few | CASSMRTEMNTEAFF | TGTGCCAGTAGTATGAGGACAGAAATGAACACTGAAGCTTTCTTT
TRBJ2-7 | TRBD1 | TRBV19 | - | CASQTKGDRSTYEQYF | TGTGCCAGTCAGACCAAAGGGGACAGAAGCACCTACGAGCAGTACTTC
TRBJ2-5 | - | TRBV5-4 | - | CASSLPGETQYF | TGTGCCAGCAGCTTACCCGGAGAGACCCAGTACTTC
TRBJ1-6 | - | TRBV7-6 | - | CAARPFDNSPLHF | TGTGCCGCCCGGCCCTTCGATAATTCACCCCTCCACTTT
TRBJ2-2 | - | TRBV5-4 | - | CASSLAPGRTYTNTGELFF | TGTGCCAGCAGCCTGGCCCCCGGTCGTACCTATACGAACACCGGGGAGCTGTTTTTT
TRBJ2-3 | TRBD2 | TRBV5-1 | - | CASSLDGLGSTDTQYF | TGCGCCAGCAGCTTGGACGGACTAGGGAGCACAGATACGCAGTATTTT
TRBJ2-2 | - | TRBV10-1 | - | CASRIGRAGELFF | TGCGCCAGCAGGATAGGCAGGGCCGGGGAGCTGTTTTTT
TRBJ2-5 | - | TRBV5-1 | - | CASSLPGETQYF | TGCGCCAGCAGCCTCCCAGGAGAGACCCAGTACTTC
TRBJ2-7 | - | TRBV29-1 | - | CSGVVRRASSYEQYF | TGCAGCGGAGTAGTTAGAAGGGCCAGCTCCTACGAGCAGTACTTC
TRBJ2-7 | TRBD1 | TRBV7-6 | - | CASSLAGTGGNEQYF | TGTGCCAGCAGCTTAGCGGGGACAGGGGGCAACGAGCAGTACTTC
TRBJ2-3 | - | TRBV6-9 | - | CASSYSASVRDTQYF | TGTGCCAGCAGTTATTCGGCTAGCGTAAGAGATACGCAGTATTTT
TRBJ1-1 | - | TRBV2 | - | CASPKARNTEAFF | TGTGCCAGCCCTAAAGCCCGGAACACTGAAGCTTTCTTT
TRBJ1-1 | TRBD1 | TRBV30 | - | CAWARQGVSTEAFF | TGTGCCTGGGCCCGACAGGGGGTGAGCACTGAAGCTTTCTTT
TRBJ2-7 | - | TRBV19 | - | CASSIIVAGSYEQYF | TGTGCCAGTAGTATCATAGTGGCTGGATCCTACGAGCAGTACTTC
TRBJ1-2 | - | TRBV6-1 | few | CASVVGPFGSGYTF | TGTGCCAGCGTAGTCGGGCCCTTCGGGTCCGGCTACACCTTC
TRBJ2-7 | TRBD2 | TRBV7-8 | - | CASSLVGLAGVGLEQYF | TGTGCCAGCAGCTTAGTAGGGCTAGCGGGAGTTGGGCTCGAGCAGTACTTC
TRBJ1-1 | - | TRBV10-3 | once | CAISDPGRVNTEAFF | TGTGCCATCAGTGACCCGGGACGGGTGAACACTGAAGCTTTCTTT
TRBJ2-3 | TRBD2 | TRBV10-3 | - | CAISEGLAGVADTQYF | TGTGCCATCAGCGAAGGACTAGCGGGAGTTGCAGATACGCAGTATTTT
TRBJ2-3 | TRBD2 | TRBV9 | - | CASSVGGSWADTQYF | TGTGCCAGCAGCGTAGGCGGGAGCTGGGCAGATACGCAGTATTTT
TRBJ1-3 | TRBD1 | TRBV30 | - | CAWSQTGGAGNTIYF | TGTGCCTGGAGCCAGACAGGGGGCGCGGGAAACACCATATATTTT
TRBJ2-7 | - | TRBV19 | - | CASRMGGTGEQYF | TGTGCCAGTAGGATGGGCGGAACGGGGGAGCAGTACTTC
TRBJ1-1 | - | TRBV7-9 | - | CASSLLGTEAFF | TGTGCCAGCAGCCTCCTAGGCACTGAAGCTTTCTTT
TRBJ2-7 | TRBD1 | TRBV2 | - | CASRDRGYEQYF | TGTGCCAGCCGGGACAGGGGCTACGAGCAGTACTTC
TRBJ2-1 | - | TRBV6-5 | once | CASRPSFGTGTKEFF | -